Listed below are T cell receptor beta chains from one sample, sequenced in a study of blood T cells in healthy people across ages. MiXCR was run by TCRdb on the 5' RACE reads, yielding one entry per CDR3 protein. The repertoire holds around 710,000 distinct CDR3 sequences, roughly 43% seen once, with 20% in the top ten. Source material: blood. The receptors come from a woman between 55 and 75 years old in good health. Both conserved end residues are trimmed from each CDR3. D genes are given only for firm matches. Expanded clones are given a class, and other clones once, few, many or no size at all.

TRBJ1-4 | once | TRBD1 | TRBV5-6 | ASSQRQGAGEKLF
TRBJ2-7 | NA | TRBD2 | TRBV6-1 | ASTPRDASGSYILPDEQY
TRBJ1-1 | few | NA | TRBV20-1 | SARISMNTEAF
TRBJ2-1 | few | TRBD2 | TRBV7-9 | ASSYLAGGDNEQF
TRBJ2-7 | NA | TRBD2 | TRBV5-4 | ASSWGLAGPDGGEQY
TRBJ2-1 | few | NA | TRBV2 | ASCGAGYNEQF
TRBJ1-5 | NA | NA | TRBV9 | ASSANGGRFQPQH
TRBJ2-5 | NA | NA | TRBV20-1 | SATAPSTGVQETQY
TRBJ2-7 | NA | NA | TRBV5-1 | ASRGGSIYEQY
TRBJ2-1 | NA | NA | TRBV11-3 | ASSLEDGPSSYNEQF
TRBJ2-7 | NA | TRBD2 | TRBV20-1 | SAYTGASGSYEQY
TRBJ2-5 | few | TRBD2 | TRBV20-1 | SARGLAGQETQY
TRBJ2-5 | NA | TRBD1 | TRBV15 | ATSRPPGQGRETQY
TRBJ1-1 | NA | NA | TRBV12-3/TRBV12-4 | ASTGALSEAF
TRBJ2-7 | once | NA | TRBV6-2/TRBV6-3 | ASTARTRFYEQY
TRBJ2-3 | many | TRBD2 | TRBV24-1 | ATSEGLAGSDTQY
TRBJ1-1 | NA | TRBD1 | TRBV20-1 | SLPRQGNTEAF
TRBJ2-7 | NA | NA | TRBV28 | ASISTGNYEQY
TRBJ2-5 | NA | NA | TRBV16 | ASSQSGAPQETQY
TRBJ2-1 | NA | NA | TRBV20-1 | SALTLSEYNEQF
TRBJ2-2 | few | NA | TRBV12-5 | ASGLGGSNTGELF
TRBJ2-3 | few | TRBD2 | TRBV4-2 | ASSHGLAGGADTQY
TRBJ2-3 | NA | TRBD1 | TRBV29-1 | SVEDDWDRASLSTDTQY
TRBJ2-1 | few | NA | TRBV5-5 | ASTPAGQPYNEQF
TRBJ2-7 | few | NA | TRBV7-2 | ASSLAHLSGEQY
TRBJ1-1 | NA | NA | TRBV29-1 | SVVYLPNTEAF
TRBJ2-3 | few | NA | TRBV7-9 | ASSLLGNTQY
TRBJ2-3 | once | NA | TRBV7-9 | ASSAPSGGPTDTQY
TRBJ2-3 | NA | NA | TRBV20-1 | SAPTRSDTQY
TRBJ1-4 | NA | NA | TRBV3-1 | ASSPGDRYEKLF
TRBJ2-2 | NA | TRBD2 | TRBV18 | ASLRLAGTTGELF
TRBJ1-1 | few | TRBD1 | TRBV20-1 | SAFAGTGGFGTEAF
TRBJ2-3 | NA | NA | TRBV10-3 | ATAGGGVTDTQY
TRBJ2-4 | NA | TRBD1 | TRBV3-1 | ASSQGQGIAKNIQY
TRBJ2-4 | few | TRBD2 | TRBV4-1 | ASSQAGESSKNIQY
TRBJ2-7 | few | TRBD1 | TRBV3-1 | ASSQGEGQGSGEQY
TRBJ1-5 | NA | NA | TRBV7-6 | ASSYLGTSNQPQH
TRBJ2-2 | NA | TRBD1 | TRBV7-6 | ASSLAAGGAWTGELF
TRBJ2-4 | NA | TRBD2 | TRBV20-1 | SAGTLAGGSGIQY
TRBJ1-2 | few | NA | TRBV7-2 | ASSPGQQGGYT
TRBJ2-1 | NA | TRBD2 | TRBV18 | ASSPPVGAGEYEQF
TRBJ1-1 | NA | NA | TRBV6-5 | ASSDSGSNTEAF
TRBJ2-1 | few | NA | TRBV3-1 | ASSQAGARYNEQF
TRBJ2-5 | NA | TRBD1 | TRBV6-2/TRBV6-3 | ASRTGTGEETQY
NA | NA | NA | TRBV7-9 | ASSLAGWEREQY
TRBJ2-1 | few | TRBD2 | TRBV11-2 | ASSLGRVEQF
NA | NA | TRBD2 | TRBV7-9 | ASSFTSGGKTQY
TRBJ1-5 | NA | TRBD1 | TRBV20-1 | SARTSRDRVSNQPQH
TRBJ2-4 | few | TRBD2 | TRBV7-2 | ASSLAGGGRNIQY
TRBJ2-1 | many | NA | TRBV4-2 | ASNMGVGEQF